Shown below are 26 T cell receptor beta chains from a single sample sequenced in a study of neurological immune-mediated disorders. TCRdb redid the calling of the 5' RACE reads with MiXCR, one entry per CDR3 protein. The sample carries about 46,000 distinct CDR3 sequences, less than 2% recorded once. What was sequenced was PBMCs. The receptors derive from a woman in her 40s with multiple sclerosis.

This clonotype appeared many times. The chain combines TRBV5-1 with TRBJ2-1, with D uncertain. The CDR3 covers 13 residues. Germline CDR1 SGHRS, CDR2 YFSETQ. Between the trimmed V and J ends, which lost 1 base and 5 bases, there was a span of 7 bases. The CDR3 coding sequence is TGCGCCAGCAGCTTGCAACCGAACAATGAGCAGTTCTTC. This gives the protein CASSLQPNNEQFF.

This clonotype was counted at least ten times. V usage is TRBV10-3 and J usage is TRBJ2-2, with 7 bases identical to TRBD2. Germline V CDR1 and CDR2: ENHRY, SYGVKD. There are 15 residues in the CDR3. With 7 bases clipped from V and 3 bases from J, the junction kept 8 bases outside the gene matches. Here the CDR3 DNA reads TGTGCCATCAATTCGCGGGGGAAGGACACCGGGGAGCTGTTTTTT. This encodes CAINSRGKDTGELFF.

This clonotype turned up a few times. As DNA, the CDR3 is TGTGCCAGCAGCCGGACAGGGGGATACACCGGGGAGCTGTTTTTT. Translation: CASSRTGGYTGELFF. The gene calls are TRBV7-3 and TRBJ2-2; 10 nucleotides agree with TRBD1. After removal of 5 bases from V and 3 bases from J, the junction contained 3 bases not matched to a gene. The CDR3 has 15 amino acids. The germline CDR1 and CDR2 sequences are SGHTA and FQGTGA.

This clonotype was observed many times. V and J are TRBV15 and TRBJ1-1, with a tentative D call TRBD1 (5 bases). V was clipped by 7 bases and J by 5 bases, with 23 bases between them. Germline CDR1 LNHNV, CDR2 YYDKDF (reference sequence). CDR3 length: 16 amino acids. CDR3 sequence (DNA): TGTGCCACCACCCAAACCCCGGCGGGGGGTTTTACTGAAGCTTTCTTT. It encodes CATTQTPAGGFTEAFF.

This clonotype was detected ten times or more. V gene TRBV15 combines with J gene TRBJ2-4, with D perhaps being TRBD1 or TRBD2 (7 bases each). Deletions cut 0 bases from V and 7 bases from J, with 13 bases between. Germline CDR1 and CDR2: LNHNV and YYDKDF (reference sequence). The CDR3 spans 15 residues. The CDR3 DNA sequence: TGTGCCACCAGCAGAGATGGGCAGGGGGGGAACATTCAGTACTTC. Protein sequence: CATSRDGQGGNIQYF.

This clonotype occurred many times. The rearrangement uses TRBV5-1 and TRBJ2-3; 11 bases align to TRBD2. This CDR3 spans 17 amino acids. With V trimmed by 5 bases and J by 6 bases, 14 bases remained unmatched. Per germline, CDR1 SGHRS and CDR2 YFSETQ. In nucleotides, the CDR3 is TGCGCCAGCAGTTTCGCCGGGAATAGCGGGGGGGCGGATACGCAGTATTTT. Translation gives CASSFAGNSGGADTQYF. Drawing the rest from reference TRBV5-1 and TRBJ2-3, the complete variable domain is KAGVTQTPRYLIKTRGQQVTLSCSPISGHRSVSWYQQTPGQGLQFLFEYFSETQRNKGNFPGRFSGRQFSNSRSEMNVSTLELGDSALYLCASSFAGNSGGADTQYFGPGTRLTVL.

This clonotype came up many times. The CDR3 spells CASSLGQSYNEQFF. The CDR3 DNA sequence: TGCGCCAGCAGCTTAGGACAATCCTACAATGAGCAGTTCTTC. The genes are TRBV5-1 and TRBJ2-1; D may be TRBD1 (5 bases). V was clipped by 2 bases and J by 1 base, with 7 bases between them. Per the germline V gene, CDR1 is SGHRS and CDR2 is YFSETQ. The CDR3 consists of 14 residues.

This clonotype has at least ten counts. The chain recombines TRBV5-6 with TRBJ2-3; D is possibly TRBD1 (6 bases). V was cut by 5 bases and J by 4 bases, with 14 bases left in between. This CDR3 comprises 14 residues. The germline V gene encodes CDR1 SGHDT and CDR2 YYEEEE. Here the CDR3 DNA reads TGTGCCAGCAGGTCAGGGTGGGGGCCAGATACGCAGTATTTT. Translating gives CASRSGWGPDTQYF.

This clonotype showed up many times. The CDR3 DNA sequence: TGTGCCAGCAGCTTAGGCGAGGGGGCAGATGAGTTCTTC. Translation: CASSLGEGADEFF. This chain connects TRBV11-2 to TRBJ2-1; 7 bases are a match to TRBD1. Germline lookup yields CDR1 SGHAT and CDR2 FQNNGV. V lost 1 base, J lost 14 bases, and 8 bases stayed unmatched. The CDR3 contains 13 residues.

This clonotype was counted many times. J is TRBJ2-2 and V is TRBV5-1; D possibly matches TRBD1 or TRBD2 (5 bases each). This CDR3 is built from 15 residues. Trimming pared 5 bases from V and 0 bases from J, leaving 11 bases between. Germline loops: CDR1 SGHRS, CDR2 YFSETQ. CDR3: CASRLRGSNTGELFF. CDR3 nucleotides: TGCGCCAGCAGATTGAGGGGTTCGAACACCGGGGAGCTGTTTTTT.

This clonotype was counted many times. The rearrangement uses TRBV20-1 and TRBJ1-6; no clear D. Germline CDR1 reads DFQATT; CDR2 reads SNEGSKA (reference sequence). The CDR3 is made up of 13 amino acids. V was shortened by 0 bases and J by 10 bases, with 10 bases between the two germline ends. This CDR3 is CSARDLSISPLHF. CDR3 in DNA: TGCAGTGCTAGAGATCTAAGTATATCACCCCTCCACTTT.

This clonotype was detected many times. The V gene is TRBV12-3 or TRBV12-4, the J gene TRBJ2-1; 15 bases align to TRBD2. Trimming cost V 1 base and J 9 bases; bases outside gene matches: 10. The CDR3 has 18 residues. CDR3 sequence: CASSLGGLAGGPGSEQFF. The CDR3 region has the DNA TGTGCCAGCAGTTTAGGAGGACTAGCGGGGGGGCCCGGTAGTGAGCAGTTCTTC.

This clonotype was counted ten times or more. DNA of the CDR3: TGCGCCAGCAGCTCCGGACAGGGGGAAACTGAAGCTTTCTTT. Translating it yields CASSSGQGETEAFF. The chain combines TRBV5-1 with TRBJ1-1, with 10 bases aligning to TRBD1. CDR3 size: 14 residues. V gave up 3 bases and J gave up 5 bases; unmatched junction bases: 4. Germline V gene lookup returns CDR1 SGHRS and CDR2 YFSETQ. The variable domain in full, completed from reference TRBV5-1 and TRBJ1-1, reads KAGVTQTPRYLIKTRGQQVTLSCSPISGHRSVSWYQQTPGQGLQFLFEYFSETQRNKGNFPGRFSGRQFSNSRSEMNVSTLELGDSALYLCASSSGQGETEAFFGQGTRLTVV.

This clonotype was found many times. The chain is built from TRBV5-1 and TRBJ2-7; D call uncertain. V was clipped by 2 bases and J by 2 bases, with 11 bases between them. There are 14 residues in the CDR3. Germline CDR1 is SGHRS and CDR2 is YFSETQ. The CDR3 region has the DNA TGCGCCAGCAGCTTTCTGGACGGTGCCTACGAGCAGTACTTC. Amino acids: CASSFLDGAYEQYF.

This clonotype appeared many times. CDR3 sequence (DNA): TGTGCCAGCAGTGAATGGCAGGGAGACTACGAGCAGTACTTC. Its translation: CASSEWQGDYEQYF. The chain links TRBV6-1 to TRBJ2-7; either TRBD1 or TRBD2 may fit D (5 bases each). V was trimmed by 2 bases and J by 3 bases, leaving 11 bases between them. CDR1 and CDR2 (germline): MNHNS, SASEGT. This CDR3 is built from 14 residues.

This clonotype was seen many times. V gene TRBV15 combines with J gene TRBJ2-7; unclear D gene. CDR1 LNHNV and CDR2 YYDKDF come from the germline V gene (reference sequence). The V gene lost 0 bases and the J gene lost 3 bases, with 12 bases spanning the gap. CDR3 length: 15 residues. The CDR3 reads CATSRDLGFYYEQYF. The CDR3 region has the DNA TGTGCCACCAGCAGAGATCTAGGCTTTTACTACGAGCAGTACTTC.

This clonotype was seen at least ten times. The chain combines TRBV6-5 with TRBJ1-1, with D unclear. Trimming took off 4 bases at V and 4 bases at J, with 10 bases between the two ends. CDR3 length: 13 residues. Germline V gives CDR1 MNHEY, CDR2 SVGAGI. Here the CDR3 DNA reads TGTGCCAGCAGTTCCCCCAGTACCACTGAAGCTTTCTTT. Its protein is CASSSPSTTEAFF.

This clonotype was detected ten times or more. The chain links TRBV5-1 to TRBJ1-1, with no clear D. Germline CDR1 SGHRS, CDR2 YFSETQ. The CDR3 loop spans 14 amino acids. The V end was cut by 4 bases, the J end by 4 bases, with 14 bases between. Here the CDR3 DNA reads TGCGCCAGCAGCGGCCCCAGCGTAGGCACTGAAGCTTTCTTT. As protein: CASSGPSVGTEAFF.

This clonotype was seen many times. The rearrangement links TRBV2 to TRBJ2-5; 7 bases are a match to TRBD1. V lost 5 bases, J lost 3 bases, and 3 bases stayed unmatched. Per the germline V gene, CDR1 is SNHLY and CDR2 is FYNNEI. The CDR3 consists of 13 residues. The CDR3 bases are TGTGCCAGCAGTACGGACAGGAAAGAGACCCAGTACTTC. Translation: CASSTDRKETQYF.

This clonotype was counted a few times. The V and J genes are TRBV27 and TRBJ2-3; TRBD2 might be the D (6 bases). The CDR3 contains 16 residues. In germline, CDR1 is MNHEY, CDR2 SMNVEV (reference sequence). V lost 6 bases to trimming and J lost 2 bases, with 18 bases between them. CDR3 nucleotide sequence: TGTGCCAGCAGCGTCTTTGGCGGGGCATACACAGATACGCAGTATTTT. Encoded protein: CASSVFGGAYTDTQYF.

This clonotype has a count of ten or more. V usage is TRBV29-1 and J usage is TRBJ2-3, with D possibly being TRBD2 (5 bases). The CDR3 spans 13 residues. Germline CDR1 is SQVTM and CDR2 is ANQGSEA. Trimming left V 8 bases short and J 3 bases short, with 15 bases between. In DNA, the CDR3 is TGCAGCTTCGACCGGGGTGGGACAGATACGCAGTATTTT. This sequence encodes CSFDRGGTDTQYF.

The chain's CDR3 is CSARDPGGNTEAFF. The CDR3 DNA reads TGCAGTGCTAGAGATCCAGGGGGAAACACTGAAGCTTTCTTT. J is TRBJ1-1 and V is TRBV20-1; 7 nucleotides align to TRBD1. The CDR3 is 14 residues long. J gave up 2 bases and V 0 bases, and 3 bases lay outside the gene matches. Germline-derived CDR1 and CDR2 are DFQATT and SNEGSKA (reference sequence).

This clonotype was detected many times. The chain is built from TRBV20-1 and TRBJ1-1; 7 bases are shared with TRBD1. The CDR3 is 16 amino acids. Trimming removed 1 base from V and 3 bases from J; junction bases left unmatched: 11. Germline V gene data show CDR1 as DFQATT and CDR2 as SNEGSKA (reference sequence). The CDR3 spells CSARGGGQPGYTEAFF. CDR3 bases: TGCAGTGCTAGAGGGGGGGGACAGCCAGGGTACACTGAAGCTTTCTTT.

Remarks on this clonotype: A much larger clone is a single base away; this may be a read error. The CDR3 does not end in the conserved phenylalanine or tryptophan, so this is likely a read error. The chain couples TRBV2 to TRBJ2-1; possible D gene TRBD2, 6 bases. This CDR3 has 16 residues. The ends were cut back, 4 bases at V and 5 bases at J, with 18 bases in the middle. Germline CDR1 SNHLY, CDR2 FYNNEI. The CDR3 here is CASSGEGSLANNEQFL. Here the CDR3 DNA reads TGTGCCAGCAGTGGAGAGGGGTCCCTAGCGAACAATGAGCAGTTCTTA.

This clonotype has a count of ten or more. CDR3 residues: CASTPSRVQDSPLHF. DNA for the CDR3: TGTGCCAGCACCCCTAGCCGGGTGCAGGATTCACCCCTCCACTTT. The gene calls are TRBV7-9 and TRBJ1-6; no reliable D call. Germline CDR1 SEHNR, CDR2 FQNEAQ (reference sequence). The CDR3 length is 15 residues. V lost 7 bases and J lost 8, with 18 bases in between.

This clonotype came up many times. This chain links TRBV11-3 with TRBJ2-1; D perhaps matches TRBD1 (5 bases). Between the trimmed V and J ends, which lost 5 bases and 10 bases, there was a span of 12 bases. The CDR3 length is 12 residues. Per germline, CDR1 SGHNT and CDR2 YENEEA. CDR3 region: CASSLLAGEQFF. Here the CDR3 DNA reads TGTGCCAGCAGCCTACTCGCAGGGGAGCAGTTCTTC.